These 28 T cell receptor beta chains share one sample of origin, sequenced in a study of blood T cell repertoires in COVID-19. Data came from immunoSEQ multiplex PCR; TCRdb stores just in-frame clones and leaves some out. The data show 180,000 or so clones, with 80% seen just once and approximately 14% held by the top ten. Sequencing used PBMCs or T cells enriched from blood (not recorded which). The receptors here all came from a man aged 55-75 years who had been exposed to COVID-19.

The V call is TRBV28, the J call TRBJ2-7; D perhaps matches TRBD2 (5 bases). Looked up from germline, CDR1 is MDHEN and CDR2 is SYDVKM. CDR3 length equals 13 residues. Trimming stripped 2 bases from V and 7 bases from J, with 12 bases between. For the CDR3, the DNA is TGTGCCAGCAGTTTAGAAAACCCGGGAGAGCAGTACTTC. This gives the protein CASSLENPGEQYF.

This clone was seen only a few times. The chain has TRBV6-5 and TRBJ1-2, with a possible D match to TRBD1 (6 bases). V dropped 6 bases and J dropped 7 bases, with 9 bases sitting between them. The V gene's germline CDR1 is MNHEY and CDR2 SVGAGI. There are 11 residues in the CDR3. For the CDR3, the DNA is TGTGCCAGCAGACAGGGTCGTGGCTACACCTTC. This sequence encodes CASRQGRGYTF.

This chain uses TRBV28 with TRBJ2-7, with TRBD1 matching 8 bases. Germline CDR1 and CDR2: MDHEN and SYDVKM. V gave up 5 bases and J gave up 6 bases; unmatched junction bases: 3. The CDR3 contains 12 residues. CDR3 nucleotide sequence: TGTGCCAGCAGTACAGGGGGGACCGAGCAGTACTTC. It codes for CASSTGGTEQYF. Filled out from reference TRBV28 and TRBJ2-7, the complete variable domain reads DVKVTQSSRYLVKRTGEKVFLECVQDMDHENMFWYRQDPGLGLRLIYFSYDVKMKEKGDIPEGYSVSREKKERFSLILESASTNQTSMYLCASSTGGTEQYFGPGTRLTVT.

This chain joins TRBV7-2 and TRBJ1-4, with 7 bases identical to TRBD1. CDR1 is SGHTA, CDR2 FQGNSA, per germline. This CDR3 comprises 13 residues. J lost 7 bases, V lost 5 bases, and 4 bases had no gene match. The CDR3 DNA follows: TGTGCCAGCAGCAAGGACAGGAGTGAAAAACTGTTTTTT. This encodes CASSKDRSEKLFF.

This chain connects TRBV29-1 to TRBJ2-2, with a tentative D call TRBD1 (5 bases). V was clipped by 4 bases and J by 7 bases, with 10 bases between them. Germline values: CDR1 SQVTM, CDR2 ANQGSEA. This CDR3 has 12 amino acids. In nucleotides, the CDR3 is TGCAGCGTTGGGAAGGGGATCGGGGAGCTGTTTTTT. Its protein is CSVGKGIGELFF.

In nucleotides, the CDR3 is TGCAGCGGGGGATTACAGGGTTCGAGTGGCTACACCTTC. Amino acids: CSGGLQGSSGYTF. This sequence joins TRBV29-1 and TRBJ1-2, with D perhaps matching TRBD1 (6 bases). The V end lost 7 bases, the J end lost 7 bases, and 19 bases lay between the germline ends. Germline V gene sequence: CDR1 SQVTM, CDR2 ANQGSEA. CDR3 length: 13 residues.

V is TRBV30 and J is TRBJ1-1; D ambiguous. V was trimmed by 2 bases and J by 0 bases, leaving 13 bases between them. Germline V lookup: CDR1 GTSNPN, CDR2 SVGIG (reference sequence). The CDR3 covers 15 residues. The CDR3 sequence is CAWSFRGLVNTEAFF. The DNA of the CDR3 is TGTGCCTGGAGTTTCCGGGGTTTGGTGAACACTGAAGCTTTCTTT.

This rearrangement joins TRBV10-3 to TRBJ2-1, with 14 bases aligning to TRBD2. The CDR3 sequence is 14 residues long. V was clipped by 7 bases and J by 10 bases; unmatched bases: 6. Germline CDR1 reads ENHRY; CDR2 reads SYGVKD. CDR3 sequence reads: CAITPGLAGDEQFF. The CDR3 bases are TGTGCCATCACCCCGGGACTAGCGGGAGACGAGCAGTTCTTC.

Of note for this clone: Other nucleotide sequences from this sample produce the same CDR3. This chain joins TRBV12-3 or TRBV12-4 and TRBJ2-5, with a weak D call TRBD2 (5 bases). There are 13 residues in the CDR3. Trimming shortened V by 4 bases and J by 1 base, and 7 bases separated the two germline ends. The CDR3 loop is CASSYRGQETQYF. CDR3 coding DNA: TGTGCCAGCAGTTATCGGGGCCAAGAGACCCAGTACTTC.

The chain couples TRBV5-1 to TRBJ2-2; tentatively, D is TRBD2 (6 bases). Germline V gives CDR1 SGHRS, CDR2 YFSETQ. This CDR3 has 15 amino acids. Deletions cut 4 bases from V and 4 bases from J, with 14 bases between. The CDR3 DNA reads TGCGCCAGCAGCCCCCTCGGGAGTGGCACCGGGGAGCTGTTTTTT. Its translation is CASSPLGSGTGELFF.

The V gene is TRBV5-6, the J gene TRBJ2-3; 15 bases align to TRBD2. V gave up 4 bases and J gave up 3 bases; unmatched junction bases: 9. The CDR3 length is 18 residues. Germline V gene sequence: CDR1 SGHDT, CDR2 YYEEEE. The CDR3 sequence is CASSPTVGLAGGTDTQYF. CDR3 nucleotide sequence: TGTGCCAGCAGCCCGACCGTGGGACTAGCGGGAGGAACAGATACGCAGTATTTT.

The V gene is TRBV20-1, the J gene TRBJ2-3, with a possible D match to TRBD2 (6 bases). The CDR3 runs 11 residues. V was pared by 5 bases and J by 6 bases, with 9 bases between. CDR1 DFQATT and CDR2 SNEGSKA come from the germline V gene (reference sequence). CDR3 DNA: TGCAGTGCTGTTGGGGGGGATACGCAGTATTTT. As protein: CSAVGGDTQYF.

This chain joins TRBV4-3 and TRBJ1-1; the D is unclear. The germline V gene has CDR1 LGHNA and CDR2 YSLEER. This CDR3 has 13 residues. V shed 0 bases and J shed 4 bases, with 6 bases lying between them. CDR3 sequence reads: CASSQDLATEAFF. The CDR3 DNA follows: TGCGCCAGCAGCCAAGACCTGGCCACTGAAGCTTTCTTT.

This sequence joins TRBV30 and TRBJ2-7; 12 nucleotides match TRBD2. The germline CDR1 and CDR2 sequences are GTSNPN and SVGIG (reference sequence). The CDR3 covers 16 residues. Trimming removed 2 bases from V and 3 bases from J; junction bases left unmatched: 8. CDR3 DNA sequence: TGTGCCTGGAGTTCCGACGGACTAGCGGGACACTACGAGCAGTACTTC. It is translated as CAWSSDGLAGHYEQYF.

This clone was detected only a few times. The chain combines TRBV3-1 (or the pseudogene TRBV3-2) with TRBJ2-5; D unresolved. The CDR3 is 11 amino acids. From germline, CDR1 is LGHDT and CDR2 YNNKEL (reference sequence). V lost 5 bases, J lost 2 bases, and 3 bases lay in between. The CDR3 DNA sequence: TGTGCCAGCAGCACACAAGAGACCCAGTACTTC. Protein: CASSTQETQYF.

This sequence joins TRBV7-2 and TRBJ2-3, with 8 bases fitting TRBD2. Trimming at V came to 5 bases and at J to 3 bases, leaving 7 bases not matched to a gene. The CDR3 is 15 residues long. Germline V gene lookup returns CDR1 SGHTA and CDR2 FQGNSA. In DNA, the CDR3 is TGTGCCAGCAGCATCCCCGGGACTAGAACAGATACGCAGTATTTT. Encoded protein: CASSIPGTRTDTQYF.

V and J are TRBV30 and TRBJ2-1; 8 nucleotides match TRBD2. With V trimmed by 6 bases and J by 6 bases, 13 bases remained unmatched. This CDR3 contains 15 residues. The germline V gene has CDR1 GTSNPN and CDR2 SVGIG (reference sequence). Written as DNA, the CDR3 is TGTGCCTGCCCGACTACCAAAAGCGGGAGCAATGAGCAGTTCTTC. Translated: CACPTTKSGSNEQFF.

The CDR3 region has the DNA TGTGCCAGCAGTGAATGGGGCGCAGGGGGGAATCAGCCCCAGCATTTT. Protein: CASSEWGAGGNQPQHF. This chain connects TRBV25-1 to TRBJ1-5; 7 bases fit TRBD1. Trimming at V came to 1 base and at J to 4 bases, leaving 7 bases not matched to a gene. Germline V gene sequence: CDR1 MGHDK, CDR2 SYGVNS. This CDR3 has 16 residues. Full variable domain (outside the CDR3, taken from reference TRBV25-1 and TRBJ1-5): EADIYQTPRYLVIGTGKKITLECSQTMGHDKMYWYQQDPGMELHLIHYSYGVNSTEKGDLSSESTVSRIRTEHFPLTLESARPSHTSQYLCASSEWGAGGNQPQHFGDGTRLSIL.

The chain uses TRBV27 and TRBJ2-1, with 8 bases identical to TRBD1. Germline loops: CDR1 MNHEY, CDR2 SMNVEV (reference sequence). V lost 7 bases and J lost 0; bases outside the gene matches: 2. The CDR3 has 14 amino acids. The CDR3 DNA follows: TGTGCCAGCAAACAGGGGGGCTCCTACAATGAGCAGTTCTTC. Amino acid sequence: CASKQGGSYNEQFF.

The V call is TRBV19, the J call TRBJ1-5; D possibly corresponds to TRBD1 (6 bases). CDR1 is LNHDA, CDR2 SQIVND, per germline (reference sequence). The CDR3 covers 14 residues. Trimming shortened V by 7 bases and J by 5 bases, and 15 bases separated the two germline ends. CDR3 loop: CASNPTGPYQPQHF. As DNA, the CDR3 is TGTGCCAGTAATCCGACAGGACCTTATCAGCCCCAGCATTTT.

This clone was counted only a few times. This chain links TRBV5-1 with TRBJ1-2; the match to TRBD1 covers 7 bases. CDR1 and CDR2 from the germline V gene are SGHRS and YFSETQ. This CDR3 contains 14 residues. J was trimmed by 6 bases and V by 0 bases; bases with no gene match: 5. In nucleotides, the CDR3 is TGCGCCAGCAGCTTGGCAAAGGGGGCCGATGGCTACACCTTC. Translation: CASSLAKGADGYTF. Complete variable domain (other parts from reference TRBV5-1 and TRBJ1-2): KAGVTQTPRYLIKTRGQQVTLSCSPISGHRSVSWYQQTPGQGLQFLFEYFSETQRNKGNFPGRFSGRQFSNSRSEMNVSTLELGDSALYLCASSLAKGADGYTFGSGTRLTVV.

The gene calls are TRBV5-4 and TRBJ2-3; 7 bases line up with TRBD2. This CDR3 region has 15 residues. Germline values: CDR1 SGHNT, CDR2 YYREEE (reference sequence). The junction had 4 bases not matched to a gene; V was cut back by 0 bases and J by 3 bases. The CDR3 reads CASSLAGGRTDTQYF. Written as DNA, the CDR3 is TGTGCCAGCAGCTTGGCGGGCGGGAGAACAGATACGCAGTATTTT.

The chain employs TRBV4-2 and TRBJ2-5, with TRBD2 identical over 9 bases. The germline gives CDR1 LGHNA, CDR2 YNFKEQ. V shed 0 bases and J 2 bases; nucleotides not matched to a gene: 1. The CDR3 has 15 residues. This CDR3 is CASSQETSGQETQYF. As DNA, the CDR3 is TGTGCCAGCAGCCAAGAGACTAGCGGACAAGAGACCCAGTACTTC.

The chain carries TRBV11-2 and TRBJ2-3; 9 bases map to TRBD1. The CDR3 runs 16 residues. Germline assignment: CDR1 SGHAT and CDR2 FQNNGV. After removal of 2 bases from V and 1 base from J, the junction contained 4 bases not matched to a gene. The CDR3 sequence: CASSLLWTGGTDTQYF. The DNA for the CDR3 is TGTGCCAGCAGCTTACTGTGGACAGGGGGCACAGATACGCAGTATTTT.

This chain connects TRBV6-1 to TRBJ2-5; D might be TRBD1 (6 bases). The V and J ends lost 1 base and 5 bases respectively, with 11 bases between them. CDR3 length: 14 residues. The V gene's germline CDR1 is MNHNS and CDR2 SASEGT. CDR3 amino acids: CASSEVQGGETQYF. The CDR3 region has the DNA TGTGCCAGCAGTGAAGTACAGGGTGGGGAGACCCAGTACTTC.

V usage is TRBV10-3 and J usage is TRBJ2-5; TRBD2 might be the D (6 bases). The CDR3 runs 16 residues. Germline lookup yields CDR1 ENHRY and CDR2 SYGVKD. Trimming shortened V by 4 bases and J by 1 base, and 16 bases separated the two germline ends. The CDR3: CAISVRGGKGQETQYF. DNA for the CDR3: TGTGCCATCAGTGTGAGGGGAGGCAAGGGCCAAGAGACCCAGTACTTC.

The CDR3 DNA follows: TGTGCCAGCAGTGAGACAGGGTGGAATCAGCCCCAGCATTTT. Encoded protein: CASSETGWNQPQHF. J is TRBJ1-5 and V is TRBV25-1, with 7 bases lining up with TRBD1. V gave up 3 bases and J gave up 4 bases; unmatched junction bases: 3. The CDR3 runs 14 residues. CDR1 is MGHDK and CDR2 is SYGVNS in the germline V gene.

The V call is TRBV10-3, the J call TRBJ1-2; TRBD1 might be the D (6 bases). V was shortened by 0 bases and J by 4 bases, with 9 bases between the two germline ends. This CDR3 region has 14 residues. Germline V lookup: CDR1 ENHRY, CDR2 SYGVKD. The CDR3 here is CAISESARGYGYTF. In DNA, the CDR3 is TGTGCCATCAGTGAGTCCGCCAGGGGCTATGGCTACACCTTC.